This T cell receptor (beta chain) was identified in a study of blood T cell repertoires in COVID-19 (TCRdb year 2020). A note on the overall study: Samples from collaborators originated in the United States, Italy and Spain and spanned both the acute and convalescent phases of COVID-19. Deeply sampled blood TCRbeta repertoires from subjects exposed to, actively infected with, or recovered from COVID-19 were included in the dataset. The repertoires were released in a freely available public database meant as a resource for research on the immune response to SARS-CoV-2. The sample metadata nearly always contained a de-identified subject ID, COVID-19 status, age in years and sex. Where available, HLA class I and class II types were taken from metadata supplied by the sample provider and were not determined by assay-based typing. The samples were drawn from two sources: the first 160 participants of the ongoing ImmuneRACE study, and approximately 1,300 subjects contributed by 6 global collaborators. The prospective study material was composed of cDNA or gDNA derived from T cells, B-cell-depleted T cells, or PBMCs. What the work shows at the level of the full study, not this receptor alone: Clinical and demographic metadata were provided uncurated, with the amount varying by source and participant.

From its cysteine to its phenylalanine, the CDR3 spans 15 amino acids. Of the read, only the CDR3 DNA is kept; its 45 bases are in frame from base 1. Per the germline V gene (reference sequence), MNHEY is the CDR1 and SMNVEV is the CDR2. V and J are trimmed by 5 bases and 6 bases, and the gene matches miss 10 bases of the junction. TCRbeta CDR3 regions were amplified from genomic DNA using the immunoSEQ Assay, a bias-controlled multiplex PCR. The published analysis was carried out like this. Nucleated cell counts per sample were estimated from amplification of reference gene primers within the assay. Sequence reads were collapsed and filtered to measure the absolute abundance of every unique TCRbeta CDR3 rearrangement. For each sample, productive Simpson clonality was calculated as the square root of Simpson's diversity index over productive rearrangements. TCRdb re-hosts the immuneACCESS table, in-frame sequences only. Its copies lack some clones; in the studies checked, an unresolved V gene accounts for under half of them, and the cause for the rest is not known. D and trimming were read from the DNA, whereas the V and J calls and clone size are those reported in that table. This sample holds about 270,000 clones; over 75% were observed only once. In total, the top ten clones hold 15% of the sample.

Points on this clone: The antigen it binds to is not known. Nothing much larger sits one base from this clone, and base qualities are not available.

Participants in the prospective study were aged about 18 to 95 years, lived in about two dozen United States geographic areas, and enrolled through a virtual design. In the prospective study, participants were assigned to cohorts based on the clinical history participants reported in a screening survey and a study questionnaire. Recovered participants in ImmuneRACE Cohort 3 were defined as having two consecutive negative NP/OP PCR tests, clearance from a healthcare professional, or resolution of symptoms. Each participant in the prospective study had whole blood, serum and a nasopharyngeal or oropharyngeal swab collected by mobile phlebotomists. Over a 2-month period, participants in the prospective study had the option of providing additional blood draws and questionnaires. Prospective study blood samples were shipped either frozen or at room temperature before DNA extraction.

The sequenced material came from PBMCs or T cells enriched from blood (not recorded which). This clonotype originated in a man between 18 and 35 years old who had recovered from COVID-19. The chain was built from TRBV27 and TRBJ1-2; 9 central bases correspond to TRBD1. The CDR3 region has the sequence CASSNRQGEWDGYTF. The nucleotides are TGTGCCAGCAGTAACCGACAGGGGGAATGGGATGGCTACACCTTC.